This T cell receptor beta chain was recovered during a study of tumor and adjacent non-tumor tissue in lung cancer (dated by TCRdb to the late 2010s). Concerning the study at large: Of the cohort, 11 to 12 patients had adenocarcinoma, 2 had squamous cell carcinoma and 1 had small cell lung cancer. The 15 or so patients were aged about 30 to 80 years, included about ten men and 5 women, and had TNM stage I to III disease. In total, sequencing yielded 125,075,908 productive TCRbeta reads, which works out to an average of about 4.2 million reads per sample. The study compared bulk TCRbeta repertoires between lung tumor tissue and matched distant non-tumor lung tissue from 15 lung cancer patients. Some 31 paired specimens, one tumor and one normal lung sample per patient, were profiled by TCRbeta CDR3 sequencing. The full study reports these points: TCR diversity (inverse Simpson) was significantly higher in tumor than in normal lung tissue (approximately 400 vs 170, P = 0.0075, Mann-Whitney U test). Neither the sequencing platform nor unique molecular identifiers are mentioned in the methods. TCR diversity was significantly higher in younger patients, and higher tumor TCR diversity was associated with shorter overall and disease-free survival. The top 100 clones accounted for a significantly larger cumulative portion of the repertoire in normal lung than in tumor tissue. The cohort had only about 16 patients, and the authors noted that larger samples and more detailed clinical data are needed. Peripheral blood was not sequenced, so blood TCRbeta repertoires were not examined in the lung cancer patients of the study.

Bulk unsorted tissue served as the source for RNA extraction, and RNA quality was assessed using a NanoDrop ND-1000 and an Agilent 2100. Newly diagnosed lung cancer patients without prior chemotherapy who had been admitted for thoracic surgery in China between August and November 2014 were enrolled as donors. Patients who had received previous radiotherapy or chemotherapy, or who had another concurrent cancer, were excluded from the study. Pieces of surgical tissue measuring about 1-2.1 cm3 were kept in RNAlater solution and stored at -80 degrees C until use. Library preparation employed multiplex PCR. Sequencing used an Illumina HiSeq 2500. TCRbeta libraries were built by three rounds of nested PCR using primers (Table S4), following protocols modified from ARM-PCR. Before sequencing, PCR products of 200-500 bp were cut from the gel and purified using the QIAquick gel extraction kit. In the source study's methods: Trimmomatic was used to clean the reads, FLASH merged the cleaned reads into complete CDR3 sequences, and MiTCR assigned the sequences to V(D)J germline segments. Clonal diversity was computed as the inverse Simpson's index with VDJtools. In-frame sequences without a premature stop codon were defined as productive reads. In TCRdb, the public reads were trimmed at Q25 with fastp and aligned with MiXCR, with productive beta chains retained. Duplicate CDR3 protein sequences are folded into a single record with the most common DNA and genes. These V and J calls derive from TCRdb rather than the authors' analysis. Within this sample are about 200,000 distinct CDR3 sequences, with 71% of them counted one time only. Roughly a quarter of the sample belongs to the ten largest clones.

Reading from cysteine to phenylalanine, the CDR3 counts 15 amino acids. Just the 45-base CDR3 DNA is kept, in frame starting at base 1. Note on this clonotype: No antigen is known for it. A read error may explain this, as a much larger clone is one base away.

This chain is built from TRBV12-3 or TRBV12-4 and TRBJ2-3; the junction holds 9 bases that match TRBD1. The J call may be mistaken, given a closer DNA end match to TRBJ1-5. This clonotype was sampled from a man aged 55-75 years with non-small cell lung cancer. The sample consisted of lung tumor tissue. This receptor has the CDR3 CASSWTGASRLTQHF. The DNA sequence follows: TGTGCCAGCAGTTGGACAGGGGCTTCCCGGTTGACGCAGCATTTT.